This T cell receptor beta chain comes out of a study of multiple sclerosis patients with progressive multifocal leukoencephalopathy. The study, taken as a whole, reports: Findings may reflect JC virus infection or just general immunocompromise.

Indicated time point: before natalizumab initiation. Germline CDR1 reads SEHNR; CDR2 reads FQNEAQ (reference sequence). The CDR3 runs to 18 residues. V lost 3 bases and J lost 2, with 20 bases in between. Comment on this clone: What it recognizes is unknown.

The assay was run at survey level. Sequencing was performed with immunoSEQ multiplex PCR; in TCRdb, only in-frame clones are kept and a portion is missing. The sample records tens of thousands of clones, over 90% being singletons. The specimen sequenced was PBMCs. The clonotype originates from a man younger than 45 with multiple sclerosis. J is TRBJ1-5 and V is TRBV7-9; unclear D gene. CDR3 nucleotides: TGTGCCAGCAGCTTCTCCGGCGGGGTATCTTCGCGCAATCAGCCCCAGCATTTT. It codes for CASSFSGGVSSRNQPQHF.